The 2 T cell receptor beta chains reported below all come from one sample, sequenced in a study of cytomegalovirus exposure and HLA in healthy donors. PCR involved 60 Vbeta and 13 Jbeta primers. The repertoire was sequenced with immunoSEQ multiplex PCR; TCRdb's copy has only in-frame clones and lacks some. In the table there are 150,000 to 200,000 clones, more than 70% of which are singletons. What was sequenced was PBMCs. Every receptor here comes from a woman aged 40 to 49 in good health and CMV-seronegative.

The chain carries TRBV18 and TRBJ1-1; TRBD1 might be the D (5 bases). The CDR3 has 13 residues. Trimming pared 1 base from V and 7 bases from J, leaving 10 bases between. Germline V gene lookup returns CDR1 KGHSH and CDR2 LQKENI. The CDR3 region is CASSPLAGHEAFF. The DNA for the CDR3 is TGTGCCAGCTCACCACTGGCAGGACATGAAGCTTTCTTT.

The V gene is TRBV4-3, the J gene TRBJ2-2; tentatively, D is TRBD2 (6 bases). V dropped 0 bases and J dropped 3 bases, with 20 bases sitting between them. Per the germline V gene, CDR1 is LGHNA and CDR2 is YSLEER. The CDR3 is 19 amino acids. CDR3 sequence reads: CASSQDIRTPRDYTGELFF. The CDR3 nucleotides read TGCGCCAGCAGCCAAGACATTAGAACACCCCGGGACTACACCGGGGAGCTGTTTTTT.